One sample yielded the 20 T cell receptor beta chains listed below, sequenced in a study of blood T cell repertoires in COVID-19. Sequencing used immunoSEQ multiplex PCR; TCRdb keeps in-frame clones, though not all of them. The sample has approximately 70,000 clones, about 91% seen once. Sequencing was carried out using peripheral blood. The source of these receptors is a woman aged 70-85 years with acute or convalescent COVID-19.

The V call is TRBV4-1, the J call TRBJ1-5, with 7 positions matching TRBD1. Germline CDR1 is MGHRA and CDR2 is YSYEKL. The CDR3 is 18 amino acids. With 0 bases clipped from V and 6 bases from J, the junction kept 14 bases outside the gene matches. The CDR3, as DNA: TGCGCCAGCAGCCAAGATACGACAGGGTTTCGGGTCGGTCAGCCCCAGCATTTT. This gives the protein CASSQDTTGFRVGQPQHF.

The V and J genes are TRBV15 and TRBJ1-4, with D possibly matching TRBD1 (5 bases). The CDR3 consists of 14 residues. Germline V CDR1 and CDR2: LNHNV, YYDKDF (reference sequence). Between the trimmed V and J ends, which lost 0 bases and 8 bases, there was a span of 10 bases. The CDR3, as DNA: TGTGCCACCAGCAGAGAGGGGGGAAGGGAAAAACTGTTTTTT. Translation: CATSREGGREKLFF.

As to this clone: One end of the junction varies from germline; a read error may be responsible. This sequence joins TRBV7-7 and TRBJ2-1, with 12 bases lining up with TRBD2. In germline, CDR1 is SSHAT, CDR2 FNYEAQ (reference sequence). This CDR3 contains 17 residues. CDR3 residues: CASSPGLAGPSYNEQFF. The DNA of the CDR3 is TGTGCTAGCAGCCCTGGACTAGCGGGGCCCTCCTACAATGAGCAGTTCTTC.

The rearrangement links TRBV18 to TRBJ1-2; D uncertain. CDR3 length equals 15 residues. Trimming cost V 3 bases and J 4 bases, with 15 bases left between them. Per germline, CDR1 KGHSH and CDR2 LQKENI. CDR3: CASSPMSEGLYGYTF. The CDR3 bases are TGTGCCAGCTCACCCATGTCCGAGGGCCTCTATGGCTACACCTTC.

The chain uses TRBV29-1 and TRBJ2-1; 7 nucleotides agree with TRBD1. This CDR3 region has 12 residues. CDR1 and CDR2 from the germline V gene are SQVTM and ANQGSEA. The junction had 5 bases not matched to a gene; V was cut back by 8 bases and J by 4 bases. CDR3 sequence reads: CSSRTGYNEQFF. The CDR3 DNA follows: TGCAGCTCCCGGACAGGATACAATGAGCAGTTCTTC.

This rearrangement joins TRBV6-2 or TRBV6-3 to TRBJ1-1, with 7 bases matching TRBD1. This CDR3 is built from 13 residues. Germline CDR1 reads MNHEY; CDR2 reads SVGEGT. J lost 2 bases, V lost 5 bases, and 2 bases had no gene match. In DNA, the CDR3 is TGTGCCAGCAGTCGACAGGGTAACACTGAAGCTTTCTTT. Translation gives CASSRQGNTEAFF.

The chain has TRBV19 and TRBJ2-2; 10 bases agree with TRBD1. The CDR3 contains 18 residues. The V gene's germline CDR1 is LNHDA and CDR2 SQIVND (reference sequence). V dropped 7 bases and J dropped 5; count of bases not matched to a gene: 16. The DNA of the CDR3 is TGTGCCAGTATGGCGGGACAGGGGATTTACGGTTGGACCGGGGAGCTGTTTTTT. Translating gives CASMAGQGIYGWTGELFF.

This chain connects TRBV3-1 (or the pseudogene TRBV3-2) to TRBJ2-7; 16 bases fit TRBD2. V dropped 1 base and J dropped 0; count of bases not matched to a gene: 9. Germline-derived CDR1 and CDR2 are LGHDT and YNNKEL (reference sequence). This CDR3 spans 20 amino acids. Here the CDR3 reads CASSQAGGLAGGPVSYEQYF. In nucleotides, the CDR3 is TGTGCCAGCAGCCAAGCAGGGGGACTAGCGGGAGGGCCCGTCTCCTACGAGCAGTACTTC.

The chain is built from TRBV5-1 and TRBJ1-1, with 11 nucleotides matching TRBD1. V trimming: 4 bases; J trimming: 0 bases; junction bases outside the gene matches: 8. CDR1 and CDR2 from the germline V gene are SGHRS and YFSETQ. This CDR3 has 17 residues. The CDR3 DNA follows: TGCGCCAGCAGCCCCGGACAGGGGGCCCCTTTGAACACTGAAGCTTTCTTT. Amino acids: CASSPGQGAPLNTEAFF.

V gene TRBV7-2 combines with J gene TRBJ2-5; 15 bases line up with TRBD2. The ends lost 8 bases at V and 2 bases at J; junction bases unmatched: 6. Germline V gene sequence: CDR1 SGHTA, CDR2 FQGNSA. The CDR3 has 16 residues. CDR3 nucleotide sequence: TGTGCCAGCTTGGGACTAGCGGGGGGCATTCAAGAGACCCAGTACTTC. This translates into CASLGLAGGIQETQYF.

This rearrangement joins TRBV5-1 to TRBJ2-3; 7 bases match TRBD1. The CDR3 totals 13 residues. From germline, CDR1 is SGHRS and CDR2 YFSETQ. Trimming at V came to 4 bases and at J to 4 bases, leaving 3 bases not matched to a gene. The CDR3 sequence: CASSIQGPDTQYF. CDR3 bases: TGCGCCAGCAGCATACAGGGGCCAGATACGCAGTATTTT.

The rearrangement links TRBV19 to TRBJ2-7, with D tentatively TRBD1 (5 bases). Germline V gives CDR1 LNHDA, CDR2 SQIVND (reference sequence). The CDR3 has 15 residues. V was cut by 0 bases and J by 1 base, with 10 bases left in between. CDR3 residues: CASSIDSQVSYEQYF. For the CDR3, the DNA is TGTGCCAGTAGTATAGATTCACAGGTGTCCTACGAGCAGTACTTC.

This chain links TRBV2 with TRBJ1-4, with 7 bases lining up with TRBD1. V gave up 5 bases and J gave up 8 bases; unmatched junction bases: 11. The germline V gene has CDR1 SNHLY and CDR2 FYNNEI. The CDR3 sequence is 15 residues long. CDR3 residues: CASSLLTGMGEKLFF. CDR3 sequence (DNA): TGTGCCAGCAGTCTCCTGACAGGGATGGGGGAAAAACTGTTTTTT.

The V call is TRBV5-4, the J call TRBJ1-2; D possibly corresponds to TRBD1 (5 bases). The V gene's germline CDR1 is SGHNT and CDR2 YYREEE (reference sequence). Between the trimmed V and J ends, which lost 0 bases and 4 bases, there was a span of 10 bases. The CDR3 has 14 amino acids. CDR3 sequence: CASSLDGRGYGYTF. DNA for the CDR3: TGTGCCAGCAGCTTGGACGGGAGGGGCTATGGCTACACCTTC.

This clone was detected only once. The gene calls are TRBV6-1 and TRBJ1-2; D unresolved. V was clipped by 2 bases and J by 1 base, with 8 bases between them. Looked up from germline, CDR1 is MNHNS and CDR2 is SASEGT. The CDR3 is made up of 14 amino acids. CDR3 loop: CASSEREVNYGYTF. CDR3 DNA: TGTGCCAGCAGTGAAAGGGAGGTTAACTATGGCTACACCTTC.

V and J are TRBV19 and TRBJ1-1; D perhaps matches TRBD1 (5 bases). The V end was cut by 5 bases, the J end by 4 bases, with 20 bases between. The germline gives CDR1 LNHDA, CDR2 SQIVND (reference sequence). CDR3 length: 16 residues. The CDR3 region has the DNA TGTGCCAGTAGTCCGGTGTCCGCGGGGCGTGGCACTGAAGCTTTCTTT. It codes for CASSPVSAGRGTEAFF.

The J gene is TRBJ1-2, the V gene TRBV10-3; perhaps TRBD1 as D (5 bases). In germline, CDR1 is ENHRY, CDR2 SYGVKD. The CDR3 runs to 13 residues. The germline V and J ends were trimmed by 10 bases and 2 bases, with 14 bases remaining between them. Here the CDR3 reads CATFPGVNYGYTF. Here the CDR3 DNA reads TGTGCCACTTTCCCGGGGGTCAACTATGGCTACACCTTC.

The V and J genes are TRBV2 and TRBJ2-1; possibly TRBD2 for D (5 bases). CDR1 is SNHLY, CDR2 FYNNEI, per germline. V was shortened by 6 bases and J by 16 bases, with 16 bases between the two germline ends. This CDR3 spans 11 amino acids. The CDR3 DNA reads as TGTGCCAGCAGAGTTGTACAGCGGAGCTTCTTC. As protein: CASRVVQRSFF. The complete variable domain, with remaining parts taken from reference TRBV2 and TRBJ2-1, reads EPEVTQTPSHQVTQMGQEVILRCVPISNHLYFYWYRQILGQKVEFLVSFYNNEISEKSEIFDDQFSVERPDGSNFTLKIRSTKLEDSAMYFCASRVVQRSFFGPGTRLTVL.

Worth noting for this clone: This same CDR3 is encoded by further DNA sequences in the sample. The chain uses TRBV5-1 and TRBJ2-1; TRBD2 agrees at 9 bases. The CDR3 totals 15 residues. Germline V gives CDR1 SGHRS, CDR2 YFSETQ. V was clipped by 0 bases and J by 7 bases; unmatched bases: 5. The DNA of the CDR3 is TGCGCCAGCAGCTTGGTGTTAGCGGGAGAAAATGAGCAGTTCTTC. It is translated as CASSLVLAGENEQFF.

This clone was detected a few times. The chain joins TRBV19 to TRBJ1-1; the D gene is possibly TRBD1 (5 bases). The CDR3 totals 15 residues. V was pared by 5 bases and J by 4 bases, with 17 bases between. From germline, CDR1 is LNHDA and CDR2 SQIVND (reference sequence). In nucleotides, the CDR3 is TGTGCCAGTAGTTGGGGTAAGGGGTGGGGCACTGAAGCTTTCTTT. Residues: CASSWGKGWGTEAFF.